This TCR beta chain appears in the sequencing data of a study of STAT5B mutations in CD4+ large granular lymphocyte leukemia. General study results and limits: Patient CD4-sorted repertoires looked more clonal than healthy CD4+ repertoires, even without putative leukemic clones.

The V end was cut by 0 bases, the J end by 1 base, with 7 bases between. This CDR3 is 14 amino acids long. Germline CDR1 reads ENHRY; CDR2 reads SYGVKD. Concerning this clone itself: Its cognate antigen is unknown.

This was a survey-level run. TCRdb's copy holds only in-frame clones and misses some; the assay was immunoSEQ multiplex PCR. Of 30,000 to 35,000 clones listed, 70% to 90% are singletons. V and J are TRBV10-3 and TRBJ2-7, with D unclear. The sequence was collected from a human donor in good health. The sample consisted of CD4+ T cells from blood buffy coats. The CDR3 spells CAISESDTSYEQYF. In DNA form, the CDR3 reads TGTGCCATCAGTGAGTCGGATACGTCCTACGAGCAGTACTTC.